Following are 29 T cell receptor beta chains from one sample sequenced in a study of persistence of HIV-infected CD4 T cells. Cells were stimulated with overlapping HIV-1 Gag 15-mer peptides. CD40L-negative CD69-negative CD45RO-high memory CD4+ T cells were sorted as populations depleted of antigen-responding cells. These receptors' targets are unknown. Sequencing used immunoSEQ version 4 in survey mode. The data were produced by immunoSEQ multiplex PCR, yet TCRdb's version contains in-frame clones alone and is incomplete. The sample carries about 36,000 clones, about 81% recorded once. The sequences come from cultured CD4+ T cells from PBMCs, collected from a patient who received antiretroviral therapy. These receptor sequences come from an adult with HIV. The donor label of this sample is uncertain.

The chain has TRBV30 and TRBJ1-2, with TRBD1 as a possible D gene (6 bases). The CDR3 extends over 14 amino acids. Per the germline V gene, CDR1 is GTSNPN and CDR2 is SVGIG (reference sequence). V was clipped by 3 bases and J by 5 bases, with 16 bases between them. CDR3 in amino acids: CAWRPVGGHYGYTF. CDR3 bases: TGTGCCTGGAGACCCGTGGGGGGGCATTATGGCTACACCTTC. The whole variable domain, remainder taken from reference TRBV30 and TRBJ1-2, is SQTIHQWPATLVQPVGSPLSLECTVEGTSNPNLYWYRQAAGRGLQLLFYSVGIGQISSEVPQNLSASRPQDRQFILSSKKLLLSDSGFYLCAWRPVGGHYGYTFGSGTRLTVV.

This chain connects TRBV19 to TRBJ1-1, with TRBD1 as a possible D gene (6 bases). The V and J ends lost 7 bases and 1 base respectively, with 13 bases between them. Germline V lookup: CDR1 LNHDA, CDR2 SQIVND (reference sequence). This CDR3 has 14 residues. In nucleotides, the CDR3 is TGTGCCAGTACTATCGGGGGCAGGAACACTGAAGCTTTCTTT. It encodes CASTIGGRNTEAFF. Together with reference TRBV19 and TRBJ1-1, the CDR3 gives the full variable domain: DGGITQSPKYLFRKEGQNVTLSCEQNLNHDAMYWYRQDPGQGLRLIYYSQIVNDFQKGDIAEGYSVSREKKESFPLTVTSAQKNPTAFYLCASTIGGRNTEAFFGQGTRLTVV.

The V gene is TRBV5-1, the J gene TRBJ2-3, with 9 bases identical to TRBD2. The CDR3 runs to 16 residues. Germline values: CDR1 SGHRS, CDR2 YFSETQ. Losses at the gene ends were 4 bases for V and 3 bases for J; bases not matched to a gene: 9. The CDR3 region is CASSPPAGGFTDTQYF. The DNA for the CDR3 is TGCGCCAGCAGCCCACCAGCGGGGGGATTTACAGATACGCAGTATTTT.

This clone has more than one count but fewer than ten. V gene TRBV4-1 combines with J gene TRBJ1-6; D possibly corresponds to TRBD1 (5 bases). Germline CDR1 is MGHRA and CDR2 is YSYEKL. The CDR3 has 14 amino acids. V gave up 4 bases and J gave up 9 bases, with 13 bases separating them. This chain's CDR3 is CASSPSGTVSPLHF. CDR3 DNA: TGCGCCAGCAGCCCATCAGGGACGGTTTCACCCCTCCACTTT.

The J gene is TRBJ2-7, the V gene TRBV6-5, with 8 bases identical to TRBD1. Trimming took 7 bases from V and 1 from J; bases not matched to a gene: 9. The CDR3 runs 15 residues. The germline V gene encodes CDR1 MNHEY and CDR2 SVGAGI. This chain's CDR3 is CASTRTDRASYEQYV. Written as DNA, the CDR3 is TGTGCCAGCACAAGGACGGACAGGGCTTCCTACGAGCAGTACGTC.

Of note for this clone: The sample carries other DNA sequences with the same CDR3. The chain uses TRBV2 and TRBJ2-1, with TRBD1 matching over 10 bases. This CDR3 contains 13 residues. V dropped 6 bases and J dropped 5; count of bases not matched to a gene: 1. Germline CDR1 SNHLY, CDR2 FYNNEI. The CDR3 DNA reads TGTGCCAGCAGAGGGACAGGGGACAATGAGCAGTTCTTC. It is translated as CASRGTGDNEQFF.

The chain is built from TRBV5-1 and TRBJ2-2, with 9 bases aligning to TRBD2. The V and J ends lost 1 base and 3 bases, in that order; junction bases with no gene match: 1. The germline V gene encodes CDR1 SGHRS and CDR2 YFSETQ. This CDR3 spans 15 amino acids. CDR3 protein: CASSLTSGYTGELFF. Written as DNA, the CDR3 is TGCGCCAGCAGCTTGACTAGCGGGTACACCGGGGAGCTGTTTTTT.

The gene calls are TRBV15 and TRBJ1-5, with D perhaps TRBD1 (5 bases). Germline assignment: CDR1 LNHNV and CDR2 YYDKDF (reference sequence). V lost 4 bases and J 0 bases, leaving 10 bases between the germline ends. This CDR3 contains 15 residues. The CDR3 DNA sequence: TGTGCCACCAGCATAGGGACGGGTAGCAATCAGCCCCAGCATTTT. Residues: CATSIGTGSNQPQHF.

V gene TRBV5-1 combines with J gene TRBJ1-5; no clear D gene. The CDR3 covers 15 residues. From germline, CDR1 is SGHRS and CDR2 YFSETQ. The V gene lost 1 base and the J gene lost 3 bases, with 11 bases spanning the gap. This chain's CDR3 is CASSLSGRDNQPQHF. The CDR3 nucleotides read TGCGCCAGCAGCTTGTCTGGGAGAGACAATCAGCCCCAGCATTTT.

The chain employs TRBV27 and TRBJ2-7; possibly TRBD2 for D (6 bases). Looked up from germline, CDR1 is MNHEY and CDR2 is SMNVEV (reference sequence). The CDR3 covers 12 residues. The V gene lost 5 bases and the J gene lost 6 bases, with 11 bases spanning the gap. The CDR3 DNA reads TGTGCCAGCAGTCAAATGGGGGGCGAGCAGTACGTC. Translated: CASSQMGGEQYV.

The rearrangement uses TRBV19 and TRBJ1-2, with 7 bases matching TRBD1. Germline CDR1 is LNHDA and CDR2 is SQIVND (reference sequence). Trimming removed 5 bases from V and 8 bases from J; junction bases left unmatched: 5. The CDR3 consists of 12 residues. The CDR3 here is CASSPQGQGYTF. The DNA of the CDR3 is TGTGCCAGTAGTCCACAGGGGCAAGGCTACACCTTC.

V gene TRBV5-1 combines with J gene TRBJ1-2; D uncertain. The V end was cut by 0 bases, the J end by 3 bases, with 6 bases between. This CDR3 region has 13 residues. Per the germline V gene, CDR1 is SGHRS and CDR2 is YFSETQ. CDR3 in DNA: TGCGCCAGCAGCTTGGCCTCATACTATGGCTACACCTTC. Translation gives CASSLASYYGYTF.

This clone was observed a handful of times. The V gene is TRBV5-5, the J gene TRBJ1-3; 7 bases agree with TRBD1. Germline values: CDR1 SGHKS, CDR2 YYEKEE (reference sequence). V trimming: 4 bases; J trimming: 8 bases; junction bases outside the gene matches: 12. The CDR3 is 15 amino acids. CDR3 amino acids: CASSSGDRRWDTIYF. For the CDR3, the DNA is TGTGCCAGCAGCAGCGGGGACAGACGATGGGACACCATATATTTT.

This chain joins TRBV6-4 and TRBJ2-7, with D possibly being TRBD2 (6 bases). The germline V gene has CDR1 MRHNA and CDR2 SNTAGT. CDR3 length: 13 residues. V was shortened by 3 bases and J by 5 bases, with 11 bases between the two germline ends. CDR3 residues: CASSEGAGNEQYF. The CDR3 coding sequence is TGTGCCAGCAGTGAAGGGGCGGGGAACGAGCAGTACTTC.

The chain couples TRBV5-4 to TRBJ1-1, with D perhaps matching TRBD1 (6 bases). The CDR3 consists of 13 residues. CDR1 is SGHNT, CDR2 YYREEE, per germline (reference sequence). Trimming removed 3 bases at V and 12 bases at J, with 18 bases between. For the CDR3, the DNA is TGTGCCAGCAGCTCGACAGGCCCCGGGGGAACTTTCTTT. This translates into CASSSTGPGGTFF.

In this sample, this clone turned up a few times. One end of the junction is discordant with germline, which a read error may explain. V gene TRBV12-3 or TRBV12-4 combines with J gene TRBJ1-2; D not resolved. The CDR3 contains 12 residues. CDR3 residues: CASSFPRAATHF. The CDR3 DNA follows: TGTGCCAGCAGTTTCCCACGGGCGGCGACTCACTTC.

The CDR3, as DNA: TGTGCCAGTAGTATAATCTCGGCAGGGGGAGGACGACAGCCCCAGCATTTT. Translation: CASSIISAGGGRQPQHF. The chain carries TRBV19 and TRBJ1-5, with 7 bases that match TRBD1. This CDR3 comprises 17 residues. The trim removed 2 bases at V and 7 bases at J, leaving 14 bases unmatched. CDR1 LNHDA and CDR2 SQIVND come from the germline V gene (reference sequence).

The chain links TRBV23-1 to TRBJ2-2; 7 bases match TRBD1. TRBV23-1 is reported as an ORF; its role is uncertain. The CDR3 contains 16 residues. V shed 4 bases, J shed 4 bases, and the junction held 9 bases outside the gene matches. This CDR3 is CASSLGQALFTGELFF. The CDR3 DNA sequence: TGCGCCAGCAGTCTCGGACAGGCTCTTTTCACCGGGGAGCTGTTTTTT.

This chain joins TRBV5-1 and TRBJ1-1; D is ambiguous. The V gene's germline CDR1 is SGHRS and CDR2 YFSETQ. The CDR3 is 13 residues long. Trimming cost V 4 bases and J 3 bases, with 10 bases left between them. CDR3: CASSPYSDTEAFF. CDR3 sequence (DNA): TGCGCCAGCAGCCCCTACTCCGACACTGAAGCTTTCTTT.

V usage is TRBV5-4 and J usage is TRBJ1-2; perhaps TRBD1 as D (5 bases). CDR1 and CDR2 (germline): SGHNT, YYREEE (reference sequence). V was shortened by 3 bases and J by 0 bases, with 9 bases between the two germline ends. The CDR3 sequence is 14 residues long. The CDR3, as DNA: TGTGCCAGCAGCTCCTCGACAGCTAACTATGGCTACACCTTC. It is translated as CASSSSTANYGYTF.

V gene TRBV4-1 combines with J gene TRBJ2-3; D is undetermined. The CDR3 length is 15 residues. The V end lost 4 bases, the J end lost 4 bases, and 15 bases lay between the germline ends. CDR1 and CDR2 from the germline V gene are MGHRA and YSYEKL. The CDR3 protein is CASSLSVPNSDTQYF. For the CDR3, the DNA is TGCGCCAGCAGCCTCTCGGTCCCGAACTCAGATACGCAGTATTTT.

The gene calls are TRBV7-8 and TRBJ2-3, with D tentatively TRBD1 or TRBD2 (5 bases each). The germline V and J ends were trimmed by 5 bases and 0 bases, with 6 bases remaining between them. CDR1 and CDR2 from the germline V gene are SGHVS and FQNEAQ. The CDR3 length is 13 residues. CDR3 sequence (DNA): TGTGCCAGCAGCGGGGGAAGCACAGATACGCAGTATTTT. It is translated as CASSGGSTDTQYF. Supplemented by reference TRBV7-8 and TRBJ2-3, the full variable domain reads GAGVSQSPRYKVAKRGQDVALRCDPISGHVSLFWYQQALGQGPEFLTYFQNEAQLDKSGLPSDRFFAERPEGSVSTLKIQRTQQEDSAVYLCASSGGSTDTQYFGPGTRLTVL.

This sequence joins TRBV5-5 and TRBJ1-2; 10 bases agree with TRBD1. The CDR3 is 15 amino acids. Germline CDR1 is SGHKS and CDR2 is YYEKEE (reference sequence). The J segment lost 6 bases and the V segment lost 1 base, leaving 6 bases of the junction unmatched. In DNA, the CDR3 is TGTGCCAGCAGCTTGTCGGGACAGGGGTTACATGGCTACACCTTC. Translating gives CASSLSGQGLHGYTF.

The chain uses TRBV2 and TRBJ1-5; no reliable D call. CDR3 length: 12 residues. V was shortened by 8 bases and J by 6 bases, with 11 bases between the two germline ends. Germline V lookup: CDR1 SNHLY, CDR2 FYNNEI. Written as DNA, the CDR3 is TGTGCCAGCGCTAGGGTGGGTCAGCCCCAGCATTTT. This sequence encodes CASARVGQPQHF.

V is TRBV7-9 and J is TRBJ1-6, with TRBD1 identical over 9 bases. V gave up 7 bases and J gave up 7 bases; unmatched junction bases: 5. The CDR3 totals 14 residues. From germline, CDR1 is SEHNR and CDR2 FQNEAQ (reference sequence). The CDR3 loop reads CASTRTGENSPLHF. The CDR3 DNA sequence: TGTGCCAGCACCCGGACAGGGGAGAATTCACCCCTCCACTTT.

A single count supports this clone. The chain combines TRBV6-5 with TRBJ2-2, with TRBD1 matching over 8 bases. The J segment lost 7 bases and the V segment lost 11 bases, leaving 15 bases of the junction unmatched. The CDR3 sequence is 15 residues long. The V gene's germline CDR1 is MNHEY and CDR2 SVGAGI. The CDR3 spells CAGRTGSLESGELFF. The CDR3 DNA sequence: TGTGCCGGACGGACAGGGTCACTCGAAAGCGGGGAGCTGTTTTTT.

The chain employs TRBV5-1 and TRBJ1-1; unclear D gene. Germline loops: CDR1 SGHRS, CDR2 YFSETQ. The CDR3 loop spans 14 amino acids. V lost 0 bases to trimming and J lost 4 bases, with 10 bases between them. The CDR3: CASSLVSKGTEAFF. The CDR3 coding sequence is TGCGCCAGCAGCTTGGTTAGCAAGGGCACTGAAGCTTTCTTT.

CDR3 in amino acids: CASSPRDRIAYEQYF. CDR3 nucleotides: TGTGCCAGCAGCCCCCGGGACAGGATAGCCTACGAGCAGTACTTC. J is TRBJ2-7 and V is TRBV5-6, with TRBD1 matching 8 bases. V was pared by 4 bases and J by 2 bases, with 8 bases of the junction left unmatched. CDR1 SGHDT and CDR2 YYEEEE come from the germline V gene. This CDR3 is built from 15 residues. Together with reference TRBV5-6 and TRBJ2-7, the CDR3 gives the full variable domain: DAGVTQSPTHLIKTRGQQVTLRCSPKSGHDTVSWYQQALGQGPQFIFQYYEEEERQRGNFPDRFSGHQFPNYSSELNVNALLLGDSALYLCASSPRDRIAYEQYFGPGTRLTVT.

In regard to this clone: Additional DNA sequences in this sample encode the identical CDR3. CDR3 nucleotides: TGTGCCTGGACGCACAGGGTTGGCTACACCTTC. It codes for CAWTHRVGYTF. The chain uses TRBV30 and TRBJ1-2; tentatively, D is TRBD1 (6 bases). Trimming removed 4 bases at V and 7 bases at J, with 10 bases between. The length of the CDR3 is 11 residues. CDR1 GTSNPN and CDR2 SVGIG come from the germline V gene (reference sequence).